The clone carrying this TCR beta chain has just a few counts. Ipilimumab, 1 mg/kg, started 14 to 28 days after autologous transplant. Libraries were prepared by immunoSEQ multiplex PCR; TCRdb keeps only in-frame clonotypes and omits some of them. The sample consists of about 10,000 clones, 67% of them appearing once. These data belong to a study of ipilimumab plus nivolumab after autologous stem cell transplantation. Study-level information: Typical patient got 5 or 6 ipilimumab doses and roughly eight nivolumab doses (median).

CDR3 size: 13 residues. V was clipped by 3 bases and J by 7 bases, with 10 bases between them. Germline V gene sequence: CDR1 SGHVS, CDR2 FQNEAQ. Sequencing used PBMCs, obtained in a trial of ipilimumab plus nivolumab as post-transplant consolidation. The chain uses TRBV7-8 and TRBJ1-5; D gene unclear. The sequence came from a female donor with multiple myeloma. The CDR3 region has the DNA TGTGCCAGCAGCTTTGGGGAAAGGCAGCCCCAGCATTTT. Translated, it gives CASSFGERQPQHF.